The 26 T cell receptor beta chains given below trace back to one sample, sequenced in a study of a mutant IDH1 vaccine in newly diagnosed glioma (dated by TCRdb to the early 2020s). These receptors have no identified antigens. Read against the paper, the sample's time point label means: week 35, safety follow-up. Each vaccine dose was 300 ug of a 20-mer mutant IDH1 peptide in Montanide, given subcutaneously with topical imiquimod. Library prep was done by the immunoSEQ multiplex PCR assay. In TCRdb, the immuneACCESS table is reduced to in-frame sequences with V and J assigned. These tables do not hold every clone; where another copy was compared, an unresolved V gene accounts for under half, and the others remain unexplained. Recorded for this sample are some 42,000 clones; 75% to 85% of them occurred a single time. The top ten constitute approximately 5.5% of the sample. The sample here was PBMCs, taken from a glioma patient whose treatment included an IDH1 peptide vaccine. Receptor source: a woman aged 45-65 years with glioma.

This clone appeared a few times. The V gene is TRBV4-2, the J gene TRBJ2-3; 9 nucleotides align to TRBD2. The V gene's germline CDR1 is LGHNA and CDR2 YNFKEQ. The CDR3 contains 17 residues. The V segment lost 2 bases and the J segment 0 bases; nucleotides outside the gene matches: 6. CDR3 DNA: TGTGCCAGCAGCCAACCTTTAGCGGGGGCAAGCACAGATACGCAGTATTTT. Translating it yields CASSQPLAGASTDTQYF.

Concerning this clone: At one end the junction does not follow the germline gene, possibly because of a read error. CDR3 nucleotides: TGTGCCAGCAGCCAAGAAGGCAGCTCCTATAATTCACCCCTCCATTTT. Its translation: CASSQEGSSYNSPLHF. The genes are TRBV4-2 and TRBJ1-6; no definite D call. The CDR3 loop spans 16 amino acids. Germline V lookup: CDR1 LGHNA, CDR2 YNFKEQ.

As concerns this clone: The junction and the germline gene differ at one end; a read error may be behind it. Here the CDR3 reads CASSSQRELFF. The CDR3 DNA reads as TGTGCCAGCAGTTCTCAACGGGAACTGTTTTTT. The chain employs TRBV6-1 and TRBJ2-2; D perhaps matches TRBD2 (5 bases). This CDR3 contains 11 residues. Germline CDR1 is MNHNS and CDR2 is SASEGT.

The chain carries TRBV4-3 and TRBJ1-1; D unclear. CDR3 length: 13 residues. Trimming shortened V by 0 bases and J by 0 bases, and 2 bases separated the two germline ends. CDR1 is LGHNA, CDR2 YSLEER, per germline. This chain's CDR3 is CASSQDLNTEAFF. For the CDR3, the DNA is TGCGCCAGCAGCCAAGATTTGAACACTGAAGCTTTCTTT.

The rearrangement joins TRBV5-1 to TRBJ2-1; unclear D gene. The CDR3 extends over 15 amino acids. CDR1 and CDR2 (germline): SGHRS, YFSETQ. V lost 3 bases and J lost 0, with 10 bases in between. CDR3 loop: CASSSRLSSYNEQFF. The CDR3 region has the DNA TGCGCCAGCAGCTCCAGGTTGAGCTCCTACAATGAGCAGTTCTTC.

The chain joins TRBV5-4 to TRBJ1-1; 7 nucleotides line up with TRBD1. This CDR3 is built from 14 residues. Germline loops: CDR1 SGHNT, CDR2 YYREEE (reference sequence). The V segment lost 0 bases and the J segment 6 bases; nucleotides outside the gene matches: 5. As DNA, the CDR3 is TGTGCCAGCAGCTTGGAAGGGGGCATTTCTGAAGCTTTCTTT. Its protein product is CASSLEGGISEAFF.

V and J are TRBV5-1 and TRBJ2-1; TRBD1 might be the D (6 bases). The V end was cut by 0 bases, the J end by 4 bases, with 14 bases between. Germline V lookup: CDR1 SGHRS, CDR2 YFSETQ. The CDR3 is 16 amino acids. The DNA of the CDR3 is TGCGCCAGCAGCTTGGGTGGACAGAGTACTTACAATGAGCAGTTCTTC. This translates into CASSLGGQSTYNEQFF.

This chain connects TRBV7-9 to TRBJ1-4; 8 bases align to TRBD1. The CDR3 loop spans 13 amino acids. Germline loops: CDR1 SEHNR, CDR2 FQNEAQ (reference sequence). The V and J ends lost 5 bases and 8 bases, in that order; junction bases with no gene match: 4. CDR3 sequence: CASSTTGAEKLFF. The CDR3 region has the DNA TGTGCCAGCAGCACGACAGGGGCCGAAAAACTGTTTTTT. Full variable domain (rest looked up from reference TRBV7-9 and TRBJ1-4): DTGVSQNPRHKITKRGQNVTFRCDPISEHNRLYWYRQTLGQGPEFLTYFQNEAQLEKSRLLSDRFSAERPKGSFSTLEIQRTEQGDSAMYLCASSTTGAEKLFFGSGTQLSVL.

V and J are TRBV5-5 and TRBJ2-7; 7 bases are shared with TRBD2. V lost 2 bases, J lost 4 bases, and 3 bases stayed unmatched. CDR3 length: 13 residues. CDR1 and CDR2 (germline): SGHKS, YYEKEE (reference sequence). CDR3 sequence: CASSFLAVYEQYF. Here the CDR3 DNA reads TGTGCCAGCAGCTTCCTAGCGGTTTACGAGCAGTACTTC.

This clone is a singleton in its sample. The CDR3 coding sequence is TGTGCCAGCAGTTTATTGGGACGAGTAAAAGATACGCAGTATTTT. Amino acid sequence: CASSLLGRVKDTQYF. The V gene is TRBV27, the J gene TRBJ2-3, with D perhaps TRBD1 or TRBD2 (5 bases each). CDR3 size: 15 residues. In germline, CDR1 is MNHEY, CDR2 SMNVEV (reference sequence). V lost 1 base, J lost 5 bases, and 13 bases lay in between.

The J gene is TRBJ1-6, the V gene TRBV6-1; no reliable D call. The CDR3 is 15 amino acids. Trimming removed 2 bases at V and 10 bases at J, with 15 bases between. Looked up from germline, CDR1 is MNHNS and CDR2 is SASEGT. The CDR3 region has the DNA TGTGCCAGCAGTGAATTGCCGGTGATAGGATCACCCCTCCACTTT. This translates into CASSELPVIGSPLHF.

The rearrangement joins TRBV19 to TRBJ1-6, with D unclear. The V and J ends lost 2 bases and 10 bases respectively, with 12 bases between them. The germline V gene has CDR1 LNHDA and CDR2 SQIVND (reference sequence). The CDR3 sequence is 14 residues long. The CDR3 here is CASSIPGGGSPLHF. CDR3 sequence (DNA): TGTGCCAGTAGTATACCGGGAGGTGGATCACCCCTCCACTTT.

This sequence joins TRBV27 and TRBJ1-1; the match to TRBD1 covers 7 bases. V shed 4 bases, J shed 0 bases, and the junction held 2 bases outside the gene matches. Germline V gene lookup returns CDR1 MNHEY and CDR2 SMNVEV (reference sequence). The CDR3 sequence is 14 residues long. Here the CDR3 DNA reads TGTGCCAGCAGTTCACAGGGGATGAACACTGAAGCTTTCTTT. The encoded protein is CASSSQGMNTEAFF.

Remarks on this clone: The junction departs from the called germline gene at one end, perhaps through a read error. The rearrangement uses TRBV4-3 and TRBJ2-5; D gene ambiguous. In germline, CDR1 is LGHNA, CDR2 YSLEER. The CDR3 is 9 residues long. The CDR3 DNA sequence: TGCGCGCCGCTACAGTTCAAGGACTTC. Amino acid sequence: CAPLQFKDF.

The chain employs TRBV9 and TRBJ2-4, with a tentative D call TRBD2 (5 bases). CDR1 is SGDLS and CDR2 is YYNGEE in the germline V gene. V was trimmed by 3 bases and J by 7 bases, leaving 8 bases between them. There are 12 residues in the CDR3. The CDR3 protein is CASSAPGNIQYF. The DNA of the CDR3 is TGTGCCAGCAGCGCCCCGGGGAACATTCAGTACTTC.

This clone was seen only once. This chain joins TRBV30 and TRBJ1-1; D uncertain. There are 12 residues in the CDR3. Deletions cut 0 bases from V and 7 bases from J, with 9 bases between. The germline V gene has CDR1 GTSNPN and CDR2 SVGIG (reference sequence). The CDR3 loop reads CAWSVTSGEAFF. CDR3 DNA: TGTGCCTGGAGTGTAACTTCGGGTGAAGCTTTCTTT.

The rearrangement links TRBV14 to TRBJ2-2, with D unresolved. Germline V gene sequence: CDR1 SGHDN, CDR2 FVKESK. CDR3 size: 15 residues. V lost 3 bases and J lost 0, with 8 bases in between. The CDR3 loop reads CASSQGWPNTGELFF. The CDR3 coding sequence is TGTGCCAGCAGCCAGGGATGGCCGAACACCGGGGAGCTGTTTTTT.

J is TRBJ2-5 and V is TRBV19, with D perhaps matching TRBD2 (6 bases). Trimming cost V 9 bases and J 6 bases, with 11 bases left between them. CDR3 length: 11 amino acids. CDR1 and CDR2 (germline): LNHDA, SQIVND (reference sequence). DNA of the CDR3: TGTGCCAGCCGTGGGGGGAAGACCCAGTACTTC. It encodes CASRGGKTQYF.

This clone was found once. The genes are TRBV27 and TRBJ2-5; no clear D. V was clipped by 5 bases and J by 5 bases, with 15 bases between them. The CDR3 runs 14 residues. The germline CDR1 and CDR2 sequences are MNHEY and SMNVEV (reference sequence). This CDR3 is CASSLGRPPETQYF. CDR3 sequence (DNA): TGTGCCAGCAGTCTAGGCAGGCCCCCCGAGACCCAGTACTTC.

The chain uses TRBV10-1 and TRBJ1-1; TRBD1 might be the D (5 bases). Germline-derived CDR1 and CDR2 are WNHNN and SYGVQD (reference sequence). Trimming pared 1 base from V and 6 bases from J, leaving 15 bases between. This CDR3 region has 15 residues. In DNA, the CDR3 is TGCGCCAGCAGTGAGTTTGGGGCTCCGGGGCCTGAAGCTTTCTTT. This encodes CASSEFGAPGPEAFF.

The chain joins TRBV4-1 to TRBJ2-5, with D possibly matching TRBD2 (6 bases). The CDR3 totals 15 residues. Per the germline V gene, CDR1 is MGHRA and CDR2 is YSYEKL. The germline V and J ends were trimmed by 0 bases and 5 bases, with 13 bases remaining between them. The CDR3 loop is CASSQDGGREETQYF. The CDR3, as DNA: TGCGCCAGCAGCCAAGATGGCGGCCGGGAGGAGACCCAGTACTTC.

This clone was seen once. The chain carries TRBV6-5 and TRBJ2-5; D is perhaps TRBD2 (5 bases). The germline CDR1 and CDR2 sequences are MNHEY and SVGAGI. V was pared by 4 bases and J by 5 bases, with 17 bases between. The CDR3 runs 15 residues. The CDR3 DNA sequence: TGTGCCAGCAGTTTATCCGGGCCCTCGGGGGAGACCCAGTACTTC. Encoded protein: CASSLSGPSGETQYF.

This clone was seen more than once but under ten times. This chain joins TRBV6-1 and TRBJ2-1; 10 nucleotides match TRBD2. CDR3 size: 15 residues. V shed 1 base, J shed 8 bases, and the junction held 5 bases outside the gene matches. From germline, CDR1 is MNHNS and CDR2 SASEGT. The CDR3 DNA sequence: TGTGCCAGCAGTGAAGAAAGCGGGGGGGCGCATGAGCAGTTCTTC. Amino acid sequence: CASSEESGGAHEQFF.

This clone was detected only a few times. The chain links TRBV14 to TRBJ1-1; maybe TRBD1 (5 bases). CDR3 length: 15 amino acids. With 2 bases removed from V and 3 bases from J, the gap between germline ends came to 13 bases. Germline V CDR1 and CDR2: SGHDN, FVKESK. The CDR3 loop reads CASSQLQGPYTEAFF. The CDR3 DNA reads TGTGCCAGCAGCCAACTTCAGGGTCCGTACACTGAAGCTTTCTTT.

The chain joins TRBV7-2 to TRBJ1-2; D is unresolved. The CDR3 spans 11 residues. Germline V lookup: CDR1 SGHTA, CDR2 FQGNSA. The V and J ends lost 5 bases and 6 bases respectively, with 7 bases between them. The chain's CDR3 is CASSRSHGYTF. The CDR3, as DNA: TGTGCCAGCAGCCGATCCCATGGCTACACCTTC.

This clone was seen a handful of times. The chain is built from TRBV5-8 and TRBJ1-5; D ambiguous. This CDR3 comprises 14 residues. Trimming left V 4 bases short and J 4 bases short, with 12 bases between. Germline V CDR1 and CDR2: SGHTS, YDEGEE. CDR3 nucleotides: TGTGCCAGCAGCCCCTGGACGGATAATCAGCCCCAGCATTTT. Residues: CASSPWTDNQPQHF.